These 5 T cell receptor beta chains were sequenced from one sample in a study of vaccination effects on CD4 cells after COVID-19. The table came from immunoSEQ multiplex PCR; TCRdb's copy has only in-frame clones and leaves some out. Here the sample spans approximately 83,000 clones, about three quarters being singletons. ViraFEST used viral peptide pools to expand antigen-specific CD4+ T cells before sequencing. CD4+ T cell isolation took place after about nine days of culture. As their vaccination, participants received two doses of either BNT162b2 or mRNA-1273. Their cognate antigens are unknown. The sample consisted of CD4+ T cells from PBMCs cultured with HCoV-OC43 spike peptides, taken after COVID-19 vaccination. Subset specified: HCoV-OC43 spike overlapping peptide pool stimulation. The receptors derive from a human donor who received a COVID-19 vaccine.

The chain is built from TRBV5-1 and TRBJ1-1, with 7 bases fitting TRBD1. Germline-derived CDR1 and CDR2 are SGHRS and YFSETQ. The ends lost 3 bases at V and 3 bases at J; junction bases unmatched: 8. This CDR3 is 15 amino acids long. CDR3 in amino acids: CASSYQTGSDTEAFF. For the CDR3, the DNA is TGCGCCAGCAGCTACCAGACAGGGTCCGACACTGAAGCTTTCTTT.

CDR3 in DNA: TGTGCCACCAGTCAAACCCTGGGGAGCGGGGGGGCCGTGGATACGCAGTATTTT. Protein product: CATSQTLGSGGAVDTQYF. The genes are TRBV24-1 and TRBJ2-3, with 10 bases identical to TRBD2. V was pared by 6 bases and J by 6 bases, with 17 bases of the junction left unmatched. CDR1 and CDR2 (germline): KGHDR, SFDVKD. This CDR3 has 18 residues.

The chain links TRBV9 to TRBJ2-1, with D tentatively TRBD1 (6 bases). CDR3 length equals 16 residues. Deletions cut 2 bases from V and 1 base from J, with 13 bases between. CDR1 SGDLS and CDR2 YYNGEE come from the germline V gene. This chain's CDR3 is CASSVEPGQSYNEQFF. Written as DNA, the CDR3 is TGTGCCAGCAGCGTTGAACCGGGACAATCCTACAATGAGCAGTTCTTC.

The V call is TRBV5-6, the J call TRBJ1-4, with D perhaps matching TRBD1 (6 bases). Trimming stripped 3 bases from V and 7 bases from J, with 10 bases between. This CDR3 region has 13 residues. From germline, CDR1 is SGHDT and CDR2 YYEEEE. The CDR3 protein is CASSYPGVEKLFF. Written as DNA, the CDR3 is TGTGCCAGCAGCTACCCAGGGGTTGAAAAACTGTTTTTT.

The chain employs TRBV30 and TRBJ2-2; 7 bases agree with TRBD2. The V segment lost 0 bases and the J segment 4 bases; nucleotides outside the gene matches: 8. Germline assignment: CDR1 GTSNPN and CDR2 SVGIG (reference sequence). This CDR3 is 16 amino acids long. CDR3 sequence reads: CAWSVARTSLTGELFF. The CDR3 DNA reads TGTGCCTGGAGTGTGGCGAGGACTAGTCTCACCGGGGAGCTGTTTTTT.